The table lists the clone carrying this T cell receptor (beta chain) with many counts. Its matching antigen is unknown. This CDR3 region has 16 residues. Germline V gene sequence: CDR1 ENHRY, CDR2 SYGVKD. V trimming: 5 bases; J trimming: 9 bases; junction bases outside the gene matches: 16. The data are from a study of T cells after yellow fever vaccination. UMIs and a universal primer site were added when TCR cDNA was made by 5'RACE template switching. TCRdb re-analysed the 5' RACE reads in MiXCR, keeping a single row per CDR3 protein. The profile shows 100,000 to 150,000 distinct CDR3 sequences, about 8.8% of them singletons. Regarding the study as a whole: CD4 and CD8 compartments shared a small share of clonotypes, likely from convergent recombination. A weaker but faster secondary response was observed, peaking on day 5 versus 15. Boosting was followed by the reappearance of most primary-vaccination clones (96% CD4, about 89% CD8).

Sequencing used CD8+ T cells sorted from PBMCs, obtained on the day of the yellow fever booster vaccination. The chain uses TRBV10-3 and TRBJ2-1, with 7 nucleotides matching TRBD2. This TCR came from a man aged 18 to 30 who received the YFV17D yellow fever vaccine. In DNA, the CDR3 is TGTGCCATCAGTCCCACTTATGGACTAGTGTCGGTTGAGCAGTTCTTC. This encodes CAISPTYGLVSVEQFF.